The clone carrying this TCR beta chain showed up just once. What it recognizes is unknown. This specimen comes from a study of graft-versus-host responses after intestinal transplantation. As for the study in general: Every transplant recipient was induced with anti-thymocyte globulin, then maintained on tacrolimus and steroids for roughly 3 years. Findings and limits, study-wide: Some GvH clones were seen earlier in gut or blood, suggesting intestinal origin. An association linked early post-transplant HvG declines with peak circulating GvH clone levels.

Graft specimens yielded both intraepithelial and lamina propria lymphocytes. After removal of 1 base from V and 0 bases from J, the junction contained 7 bases not matched to a gene. CDR1 is SGDLS and CDR2 is YYNGEE in the germline V gene. The CDR3 spans 19 residues. Libraries were prepared by immunoSEQ multiplex PCR; TCRdb keeps only in-frame clonotypes and omits some of them. The sample comprises tens of thousands of clones, around 77% of which are singletons, and around 3.3% rests with the top ten. The rearrangement links TRBV9 to TRBJ2-5; TRBD2 matches 15 bases. The sequence was collected from a human patient who received an intestinal transplant, so some T cells may come from the graft donor. This sample comprised ileum tissue, obtained 12 days after intestinal transplant. In DNA form, the CDR3 reads TGTGCCAGCAGCGTACCCACAGGGACTAGCGGGGGGAACCAAGAGACCCAGTACTTC. It translates to CASSVPTGTSGGNQETQYF.